This TCR beta chain comes out of a study of OX40 agonist ivuxolimab in advanced cancers. About the study: A diagnosis of hepatocellular carcinoma, melanoma, renal cell or head and neck cancer was present in dose-escalation patients. Having had anti-PD-1, anti-PD-L1 or anti-CTLA-4 therapy before was allowed, and over 35% had some. Study-level results: Mean expanded clone counts were higher in CD8+ than CD4+ T cells.

The V end lost 2 bases, the J end lost 0 bases, and 9 bases lay between the germline ends. This CDR3 comprises 15 residues. Germline assignment: CDR1 SGHTA and CDR2 FQGTGA. Sequencing used immunoSEQ multiplex PCR; TCRdb keeps in-frame clones, though not all of them. The repertoire holds roughly 90,000 clones, with 91% as singletons. As concerns this clone: Antigen unknown.

People who had autoimmune disease history or systemic immunosuppression were excluded. This sequence joins TRBV7-3 and TRBJ2-3; unclear D gene. The TCR originated in an adult with an advanced solid tumor such as melanoma, head and neck, liver or kidney cancer. The starting material was CD4+ or CD8+ T cells sorted from blood, obtained in a trial of the OX40 agonist ivuxolimab. CDR3: CASSLVGSSTDTQYF. The CDR3 DNA is TGTGCCAGCAGCTTAGTGGGGTCTAGCACAGATACGCAGTATTTT.